Listed here are 32 T cell receptor beta chains from one sample, sequenced in a study of response to subunit inactivated influenza vaccine. A single record per CDR3 protein comes from TCRdb applying MiXCR to the RT-PCR reads. Of hundreds of thousands of distinct CDR3 sequences listed, about a tenth are singletons. This specimen was PBMCs from blood, taken roughly 46 days after vaccination. Source of these receptors: a man aged 50 or older who received an inactivated influenza vaccine.

This clonotype has only a few counts. The V and J genes are TRBV5-6 and TRBJ1-2; 7 nucleotides align to TRBD1. After removal of 3 bases from V and 3 bases from J, the junction contained 14 bases not matched to a gene. This CDR3 is 17 amino acids long. From germline, CDR1 is SGHDT and CDR2 YYEEEE. The CDR3 here is CASSSPRVTGRHYGYTF. CDR3 bases: TGTGCCAGCAGCTCCCCCCGGGTGACAGGGAGGCACTATGGCTACACCTTC.

The chain employs TRBV29-1 and TRBJ2-1; D not certain. This CDR3 contains 9 residues. Looked up from germline, CDR1 is SQVTM and CDR2 is ANQGSEA. Between the trimmed V and J ends, which lost 3 bases and 13 bases, there was a span of 7 bases. CDR3 sequence (DNA): TGCAGCGTTGACCGGACCCAGTTCTTC. Translated, it gives CSVDRTQFF.

The genes are TRBV20-1 and TRBJ2-7, with a tentative D call TRBD2 (6 bases). The length of the CDR3 is 14 residues. Trimming left V 5 bases short and J 1 base short, with 15 bases between. From germline, CDR1 is DFQATT and CDR2 SNEGSKA (reference sequence). Here the CDR3 reads CSAELRGYSYEQYF. CDR3 coding DNA: TGCAGTGCTGAACTGCGGGGATATTCCTACGAGCAGTACTTC.

A few counts support this clonotype. V usage is TRBV5-1 and J usage is TRBJ2-6, with TRBD1 matching 7 bases. From germline, CDR1 is SGHRS and CDR2 YFSETQ. V gave up 1 base and J gave up 4 bases; unmatched junction bases: 5. This CDR3 has 16 residues. The CDR3 protein is CASSLQTGVGANVLTF. The CDR3 nucleotides read TGCGCCAGCAGCTTGCAAACAGGGGTCGGGGCCAACGTCCTGACTTTC.

The gene calls are TRBV15 and TRBJ2-4; D remains ambiguous. The V end was cut by 2 bases, the J end by 8 bases, with 16 bases between. CDR1 and CDR2 (germline): LNHNV, YYDKDF (reference sequence). CDR3 length: 15 amino acids. The CDR3 protein is CATSRLHTWKDIQYF. In DNA, the CDR3 is TGTGCCACCAGCAGACTACACACCTGGAAGGACATTCAGTACTTC.

This clonotype has just a few counts. The chain recombines TRBV12-3 or TRBV12-4 with TRBJ2-7, with a tentative D call TRBD2 (5 bases). Trimming took off 8 bases at V and 3 bases at J, with 20 bases between the two ends. This CDR3 is built from 15 residues. The CDR3 DNA sequence: TGTGCCAGCCCACGAGGGCCTCCTACCCTCTACGAGCAGTACTTC. Translating gives CASPRGPPTLYEQYF.

This sequence joins TRBV5-1 and TRBJ2-7, with 8 nucleotides matching TRBD1. The CDR3 extends over 15 amino acids. From germline, CDR1 is SGHRS and CDR2 YFSETQ. Germline trimming cut 2 bases from V and 1 base from J; bases unmatched to any gene: 5. The CDR3 sequence is CASSFGRGQSYEQYF. CDR3 nucleotides: TGCGCCAGCAGCTTTGGCAGGGGGCAATCCTACGAGCAGTACTTC.

This clonotype appeared many times. This chain links TRBV20-1 with TRBJ1-6, with D maybe TRBD1 (5 bases). V was clipped by 3 bases and J by 6 bases, with 12 bases between them. This CDR3 is built from 14 residues. Germline-derived CDR1 and CDR2 are DFQATT and SNEGSKA (reference sequence). The CDR3 reads CSASKEGFNSPLHF. As DNA, the CDR3 is TGCAGTGCTAGTAAAGAGGGGTTTAATTCACCCCTCCACTTT.

The sample holds a few counts of this clonotype. The chain uses TRBV25-1 and TRBJ2-5, with a weak D call TRBD2 (5 bases). There are 13 residues in the CDR3. V gave up 3 bases and J gave up 0 bases, with 5 bases separating them. Germline CDR1 MGHDK, CDR2 SYGVNS. This CDR3 reads CASSEGDQETQYF. The CDR3 coding sequence is TGTGCCAGCAGTGAGGGAGACCAAGAGACCCAGTACTTC.

V gene TRBV5-1 combines with J gene TRBJ2-5; 9 bases are shared with TRBD2. In germline, CDR1 is SGHRS, CDR2 YFSETQ. Losses at the gene ends were 4 bases for V and 9 bases for J; bases not matched to a gene: 10. The CDR3 runs 14 residues. For the CDR3, the DNA is TGCGCCAGCAGCCAAACAGCTGGCGGGGGGGCCCAGTACTTC. Protein product: CASSQTAGGGAQYF.

This clonotype was seen only a few times. The rearrangement links TRBV7-2 to TRBJ2-1; D might be TRBD1 or TRBD2, each matching 5 bases. Germline CDR1 and CDR2: SGHTA and FQGNSA. The ends were cut back, 5 bases at V and 10 bases at J, with 9 bases in the middle. The CDR3 has 11 residues. The CDR3 DNA follows: TGTGCCAGCAGCCCTTGGGGGGAGCAGTTCTTC. It is translated as CASSPWGEQFF.

This clonotype was recorded a few times. DNA of the CDR3: TGTGCCAGCAGCTTAGATGTAAGGTTGGAGACCCAGTACTTC. It encodes CASSLDVRLETQYF. The chain combines TRBV7-9 with TRBJ2-5; D remains ambiguous. The V gene's germline CDR1 is SEHNR and CDR2 FQNEAQ (reference sequence). The CDR3 is 14 residues long. Trimming removed 1 base at V and 5 bases at J, with 11 bases between.

This clonotype was detected a few times. The V and J genes are TRBV7-8 and TRBJ1-1; 9 bases agree with TRBD1. The CDR3 is 14 residues long. V was pared by 7 bases and J by 1 base, with 4 bases of the junction left unmatched. Germline values: CDR1 SGHVS, CDR2 FQNEAQ. This chain's CDR3 is CASTLGQGNTEAFF. The CDR3 coding sequence is TGTGCCAGCACCCTGGGACAGGGGAACACTGAAGCTTTCTTT.

The V gene is TRBV5-5, the J gene TRBJ2-1, with TRBD2 as a possible D gene (7 bases). The V gene lost 2 bases and the J gene lost 4 bases, with 13 bases spanning the gap. The germline V gene has CDR1 SGHKS and CDR2 YYEKEE (reference sequence). This CDR3 comprises 15 residues. The CDR3 reads CASSFGGARYNEQFF. CDR3 bases: TGTGCCAGCAGCTTTGGGGGGGCGCGGTACAATGAGCAGTTCTTC.

The sample holds a few counts of this clonotype. J is TRBJ2-3 and V is TRBV4-2; the D gene is possibly TRBD2 (5 bases). V lost 4 bases and J lost 6, with 14 bases in between. The CDR3 extends over 14 amino acids. CDR1 is LGHNA, CDR2 YNFKEQ, per germline. CDR3 in DNA: TGTGCCAGCAGCCTCAGGACTCAAGAGGATACGCAGTATTTT. The encoded protein is CASSLRTQEDTQYF.

A few counts support this clonotype. The chain links TRBV11-3 to TRBJ2-3; possible D gene TRBD1, 6 bases. Deletions cut 2 bases from V and 5 bases from J, with 14 bases between. CDR3 length: 15 amino acids. Germline V gene sequence: CDR1 SGHNT, CDR2 YENEEA. The CDR3 region has the DNA TGTGCCAGCAGCTTAAGGGCAGGGGTTGGAGATACGCAGTATTTT. Translation gives CASSLRAGVGDTQYF.

Only a few counts were recorded for this clonotype. This chain connects TRBV12-3 or TRBV12-4 to TRBJ2-1; D is undetermined. Trimming cost V 4 bases and J 8 bases, with 12 bases left between them. The CDR3 is 13 residues long. As DNA, the CDR3 is TGTGCCAGCAGTTCAACCTCGGGTTATGAGCAGTTCTTC. Its protein product is CASSSTSGYEQFF.

A few counts support this clonotype. The genes are TRBV4-3 and TRBJ1-4, with a possible D match to TRBD1 (6 bases). This CDR3 spans 15 amino acids. Germline loops: CDR1 LGHNA, CDR2 YSLEER. Between the trimmed V and J ends, which lost 0 bases and 5 bases, there was a span of 10 bases. The CDR3 spells CASSQDRGGNEKLFF. In DNA, the CDR3 is TGCGCCAGCAGCCAAGATAGGGGGGGGAATGAAAAACTGTTTTTT.

This clonotype showed up many times. The gene calls are TRBV12-3 or TRBV12-4 and TRBJ1-2; TRBD1 matches at 8 bases. The V gene end was trimmed by 5 bases and the J gene end by 7 bases; junction bases not matched to a gene: 9. The CDR3 is 14 residues long. This CDR3 is CASSVTGGIGGYTF. The CDR3 nucleotides are TGTGCCAGCAGTGTTACAGGGGGGATCGGTGGCTACACCTTC.

This clonotype was observed a handful of times. The chain employs TRBV6-4 and TRBJ2-2; unclear D gene. Trimming pared 2 bases from V and 2 bases from J, leaving 6 bases between. Per the germline V gene, CDR1 is MRHNA and CDR2 is SNTAGT. The CDR3 totals 14 residues. The CDR3 loop reads CASSDNLNTGELFF. In nucleotides, the CDR3 is TGTGCCAGCAGTGACAATCTTAACACCGGGGAGCTGTTTTTT.

This rearrangement joins TRBV3-1 to TRBJ2-1; 7 bases line up with TRBD2. There are 17 residues in the CDR3. The ends lost 2 bases at V and 0 bases at J; junction bases unmatched: 7. Germline V gives CDR1 LGHDT, CDR2 YNNKEL (reference sequence). This CDR3 reads CASSQTTSASSYNEQFF. Written as DNA, the CDR3 is TGTGCCAGCAGCCAAACCACTAGCGCCTCCTCCTACAATGAGCAGTTCTTC.

The table lists this clonotype with a few counts. This chain links TRBV7-3 with TRBJ2-3; D is possibly TRBD1 (6 bases). The CDR3 totals 14 residues. Germline V gene lookup returns CDR1 SGHTA and CDR2 FQGTGA. V lost 8 bases, J lost 5 bases, and 17 bases lay in between. The CDR3 sequence is CASSGQGFQDTQYF. The CDR3 coding sequence is TGTGCCAGCTCGGGCCAGGGGTTCCAAGATACGCAGTATTTT.

V gene TRBV4-3 combines with J gene TRBJ1-4; D unclear. V shed 4 bases and J shed 1 base, with 10 bases lying between them. Germline V CDR1 and CDR2: LGHNA, YSLEER. This CDR3 is built from 15 residues. CDR3 sequence: CASSRQFGTNEKLFF. The CDR3 DNA follows: TGCGCCAGCAGCCGCCAGTTTGGAACTAATGAAAAACTGTTTTTT.

The chain joins TRBV5-6 to TRBJ2-1, with 11 bases fitting TRBD2. The CDR3 contains 15 residues. V gave up 4 bases and J gave up 7 bases; unmatched junction bases: 7. CDR1 SGHDT and CDR2 YYEEEE come from the germline V gene. The CDR3, as DNA: TGTGCCAGCAGCAAACTAGCGGGAGTAAGGAATGAGCAGTTCTTC. Protein product: CASSKLAGVRNEQFF.

This clonotype was detected a few times. The chain couples TRBV7-2 to TRBJ1-2; 7 bases align to TRBD1. Germline trimming cut 5 bases from V and 4 bases from J; bases unmatched to any gene: 13. The CDR3 runs 16 residues. CDR1 and CDR2 (germline): SGHTA, FQGNSA. CDR3 protein: CASSKTRKQGSYGYTF. The CDR3 DNA reads as TGTGCCAGCAGCAAGACAAGAAAACAGGGGTCCTATGGCTACACCTTC. Together with reference TRBV7-2 and TRBJ1-2, the CDR3 gives the full variable domain: GAGVSQSPSNKVTEKGKDVELRCDPISGHTALYWYRQSLGQGLEFLIYFQGNSAPDKSGLPSDRFSAERTGGSVSTLTIQRTQQEDSAVYLCASSKTRKQGSYGYTFGSGTRLTVV.

In this sample, this clonotype turned up a few times. The gene calls are TRBV20-1 and TRBJ1-1, with D unresolved. This CDR3 is built from 13 residues. Per the germline V gene, CDR1 is DFQATT and CDR2 is SNEGSKA (reference sequence). V lost 3 bases, J lost 0 bases, and 8 bases lay in between. The CDR3 loop is CSASWGLNTEAFF. The DNA for the CDR3 is TGCAGTGCTAGTTGGGGTTTGAACACTGAAGCTTTCTTT.

There are a few counts of this clonotype. This chain uses TRBV28 with TRBJ2-5, with D maybe TRBD1 (6 bases). The CDR3 loop spans 18 amino acids. Trimming stripped 3 bases from V and 7 bases from J, with 27 bases between. Germline V gene sequence: CDR1 MDHEN, CDR2 SYDVKM. CDR3 sequence reads: CASSLDSGSGGPGWTQYF. The CDR3 DNA is TGTGCCAGCAGTTTGGATTCTGGTAGTGGGGGCCCCGGATGGACCCAGTACTTC. Variable domain in full (rest from reference TRBV28 and TRBJ2-5): DVKVTQSSRYLVKRTGEKVFLECVQDMDHENMFWYRQDPGLGLRLIYFSYDVKMKEKGDIPEGYSVSREKKERFSLILESASTNQTSMYLCASSLDSGSGGPGWTQYFGPGTRLLVL.

This clonotype showed up just a few times. V is TRBV18 and J is TRBJ2-7; D is ambiguous. Germline V lookup: CDR1 KGHSH, CDR2 LQKENI. The ends were cut back, 8 bases at V and 5 bases at J, with 19 bases in the middle. CDR3 length equals 14 residues. The CDR3 reads CASARAAGEHEQYF. CDR3 sequence (DNA): TGTGCCAGCGCCCGGGCCGCTGGAGAGCACGAGCAGTACTTC.

This clonotype was detected only a few times. This chain joins TRBV5-1 and TRBJ2-2, with 7 bases fitting TRBD1. Unmatched junction bases numbered 6, after V lost 4 bases and J lost 0 bases. From germline, CDR1 is SGHRS and CDR2 YFSETQ. The CDR3 extends over 16 amino acids. The CDR3 coding sequence is TGCGCCAGCAGCGACCGACAGGGATCGAACACCGGGGAGCTGTTTTTT. This codes for CASSDRQGSNTGELFF.

This clonotype was seen more than once but under ten times. This chain uses TRBV11-2 with TRBJ2-2; D is uncertain. Germline V gene lookup returns CDR1 SGHAT and CDR2 FQNNGV. Trimming left V 6 bases short and J 0 bases short, with 14 bases between. CDR3 length: 16 residues. The CDR3 reads CASRLARVSNTGELFF. Here the CDR3 DNA reads TGTGCCAGCAGACTTGCAAGGGTCTCGAACACCGGGGAGCTGTTTTTT.

The chain employs TRBV7-3 and TRBJ2-2; D ambiguous. V shed 7 bases and J shed 4 bases, with 13 bases lying between them. Germline CDR1 reads SGHTA; CDR2 reads FQGTGA. The CDR3 has 14 amino acids. CDR3 nucleotide sequence: TGTGCCAGCACCCCAACGCGCGGCACCGGGGAGCTGTTTTTT. Amino acids: CASTPTRGTGELFF.

This sequence joins TRBV3-1 and TRBJ2-5; 11 bases are shared with TRBD2. This CDR3 has 18 residues. J was trimmed by 0 bases and V by 5 bases; bases with no gene match: 11. In germline, CDR1 is LGHDT, CDR2 YNNKEL (reference sequence). CDR3 bases: TGTGCCAGCAGCTTACTAACTGGACTAGCGGGTTACCAAGAGACCCAGTACTTC. It is translated as CASSLLTGLAGYQETQYF.